This T cell receptor (beta chain) was identified during a study of blood T cell repertoires in COVID-19. The wider study: The samples span acute and convalescent COVID-19 from the United States, Italy and Spain. PBMCs, B-cell-depleted T cells, or T cells provided the cDNA or gDNA that made up the material.

Losses at the gene ends were 3 bases for V and 2 bases for J; bases not matched to a gene: 10. This CDR3 has 16 residues. Germline V gene lookup returns CDR1 SGDLS and CDR2 YYNGEE. As handled by the study authors: Estimates of nucleated cell counts were drawn from the amplification of reference gene primers. Here immunoSEQ multiplex PCR was the method, and the copy in TCRdb shows in-frame clones only, minus some. V and J calls and clone size are copied from that table; D and trimming were computed from the DNA. The table has around 150,000 clones, over 75% seen once. This clone was counted a single time.

This clonotype was sampled from a man aged 60 to 69 with active or convalescent COVID-19. The source material was peripheral blood. The chain recombines TRBV9 with TRBJ1-1; 7 bases are a match to TRBD1. The chain's CDR3 is CASSATGVSPNTEAFF. CDR3 sequence (DNA): TGTGCCAGCAGCGCCACAGGGGTCAGCCCTAACACTGAAGCTTTCTTT.